The source of this T cell receptor beta chain is a study of Ad26.COV2.S vaccination and SARS-CoV-2 variants. Assay: immunoSEQ multiplex PCR; the TCRdb copy retains only in-frame clones and omits some. This table has around 310,000 clones, under 90% appearing once. This clone was seen only a few times. Its antigen is currently unknown. The V end was cut by 3 bases, the J end by 2 bases, with 8 bases between. This CDR3 has 14 residues. Germline CDR1 reads KGHSH; CDR2 reads LQKENI. Study-wide results and limits: The TCR breadth and depth analyses may have understated or missed part of the total T cell responses.

The treatment denotes: 19 received Ad26.COV2.S at low or high dose, single or two shots; roughly five received placebo; per-sample allocation not given. Vaccine and placebo recipients were sampled on day 63 after the first injection. This TCR derives from a person between 18 and 65 years old who received the Ad26.COV2.S COVID-19 vaccine or a placebo. Sample: peripheral blood, taken in a trial of Ad26.COV2.S vaccine versus placebo. The V call is TRBV18, the J call TRBJ1-3; D is unresolved. The CDR3 spells CASSPSEAGNTIYF. The CDR3 DNA reads TGTGCCAGCTCACCTAGTGAAGCTGGAAACACCATATATTTT.